These 22 T cell receptor beta chains share one sample of origin, sequenced in a study of T cells in Graves' hyperthyroidism and ophthalmopathy. RNA transcripts gave rise to amplified TCR beta CDR3 regions. The HTBI primer set served for first-round RT-PCR of the TCR CDR3. MiXCR was run by TCRdb on the multiplex PCR reads, yielding one entry per CDR3 protein. The table has under 350,000 distinct CDR3 sequences, about 20% seen once. The material sequenced was blood. Every receptor here comes from a woman between 45 and 60 years old with Graves' hyperthyroidism.

The chain is built from TRBV12-3 or TRBV12-4 and TRBJ1-5; D not certain. V was clipped by 6 bases and J by 10 bases, with 13 bases between them. This CDR3 region has 12 residues. In DNA form, the CDR3 reads TGTGCCAGCAGCCCCCACCTTCTCCCCCAGCATTTT. This sequence encodes CASSPHLLPQHF.

This clonotype showed up just a few times. The J gene is TRBJ2-2, the V gene TRBV18; 12 bases map to TRBD1. The CDR3 length is 17 residues. CDR1 and CDR2 from the germline V gene are KGHSH and LQKENI. J was trimmed by 2 bases and V by 4 bases; bases with no gene match: 5. In DNA form, the CDR3 reads TGTGCCAGCTCACTTCGGGACAGGGGGCTAAACACCGGGGAGCTGTTTTTT. Translating it yields CASSLRDRGLNTGELFF.

V usage is TRBV18 and J usage is TRBJ2-1; 10 bases are shared with TRBD1. V lost 8 bases to trimming and J lost 3 bases; unmatched junction nucleotides: 10. The CDR3 is 16 amino acids. In germline, CDR1 is KGHSH, CDR2 LQKENI. DNA for the CDR3: TGTGCCAGCGCCCTCACGTGGGACAGGGGCTACAATGAGCAGTTCTTC. Protein: CASALTWDRGYNEQFF.

Only one count was recorded for this clonotype. The chain has TRBV10-3 and TRBJ2-5; D gene ambiguous. V lost 10 bases and J 3 bases, leaving 18 bases between the germline ends. The CDR3 is 14 residues long. Per germline, CDR1 ENHRY and CDR2 SYGVKD. This chain's CDR3 is CASSSSVGKETQYF. Written as DNA, the CDR3 is TGTGCCAGCAGCTCCTCGGTGGGAAAAGAGACCCAGTACTTC.

In this sample, this clonotype turned up many times. V is TRBV3-1 and J is TRBJ1-2; D not resolved. The germline gives CDR1 LGHDT, CDR2 YNNKEL (reference sequence). This CDR3 region has 16 residues. V lost 4 bases and J 7 bases, leaving 22 bases between the germline ends. In DNA, the CDR3 is TGTGCCAGCAGCCCAACGACCGGACCGCAAACATCTGGCTACACCTTC. Amino acid sequence: CASSPTTGPQTSGYTF.

This chain joins TRBV27 and TRBJ2-7; perhaps D is TRBD1 or TRBD2 (5 bases each). The CDR3 is made up of 14 amino acids. V lost 4 bases to trimming and J lost 4 bases, with 14 bases between them. The germline V gene has CDR1 MNHEY and CDR2 SMNVEV (reference sequence). The CDR3 reads CASSWAPGPYEQYF. CDR3 sequence (DNA): TGTGCCAGCAGTTGGGCCCCGGGGCCGTACGAGCAGTACTTC.

This clonotype was counted ten times or more. The rearrangement uses TRBV15 and TRBJ2-7; a possible D gene is TRBD1 (5 bases). The CDR3 extends over 13 amino acids. Trimming took off 3 bases at V and 4 bases at J, with 10 bases between the two ends. Germline-derived CDR1 and CDR2 are LNHNV and YYDKDF (reference sequence). The CDR3 DNA follows: TGTGCCACCAGCAGGGATCAGGGATACGAGCAGTACGTC. It codes for CATSRDQGYEQYV.

This clonotype occurred many times. The chain is built from TRBV28 and TRBJ2-7, with 14 bases lining up with TRBD2. This CDR3 spans 18 amino acids. Losses at the gene ends were 6 bases for V and 2 bases for J; bases not matched to a gene: 12. Per the germline V gene, CDR1 is MDHEN and CDR2 is SYDVKM. As DNA, the CDR3 is TGTGCCAGCAGGCAAGAGGGACTAGCGGGAGACCATACCTACGAGCAGTACTTC. As protein: CASRQEGLAGDHTYEQYF.

This clonotype has ten or more counts. The chain has TRBV9 and TRBJ2-7; 7 positions agree with TRBD2. The V gene's germline CDR1 is SGDLS and CDR2 YYNGEE. The CDR3 is 16 residues long. V shed 1 base, J shed 2 bases, and the junction held 9 bases outside the gene matches. CDR3 nucleotide sequence: TGTGCCAGCAGCGTACGCACTAGCGCTAGTACCTACGAGCAGTACTTC. It codes for CASSVRTSASTYEQYF.

The V gene is TRBV4-1, the J gene TRBJ1-2, with 7 bases fitting TRBD1. V lost 6 bases and J lost 0; bases outside the gene matches: 4. CDR3 length equals 14 residues. Germline V CDR1 and CDR2: MGHRA, YSYEKL. DNA of the CDR3: TGCGCCAGCAGTAAAGACAGGGCTAACTATGGCTACACCTTC. Its translation is CASSKDRANYGYTF.

In regard to this clonotype: A much larger clone differs from this one at a single base, so this may be a read error. This rearrangement joins TRBV27 to TRBJ1-1, with TRBD1 matching 7 bases. The CDR3 length is 15 residues. CDR1 is MNHEY and CDR2 is SMNVEV in the germline V gene (reference sequence). CDR3 DNA: TGTGCCATCAGTCCGTGGGGACAGCCCGGCACTGAAGCTTTCTTT. It yields the protein CAISPWGQPGTEAFF.

Many counts were recorded for this clonotype. The chain joins TRBV7-3 to TRBJ1-1, with D possibly matching TRBD1 (5 bases). There are 14 residues in the CDR3. Germline CDR1 is SGHTA and CDR2 is FQGTGA. Trimming cost V 5 bases and J 1 base, with 11 bases left between them. CDR3 coding DNA: TGTGCCAGCAGCGCGGGACCGCAGAACACTGAAGCTTTCTTT. This encodes CASSAGPQNTEAFF.

This clonotype appeared many times. The chain recombines TRBV20-1 with TRBJ2-7; D unclear. Trimming left V 0 bases short and J 0 bases short, with 9 bases between. Germline CDR1 reads DFQATT; CDR2 reads SNEGSKA (reference sequence). The CDR3 runs 14 residues. CDR3 DNA: TGCAGTGCTAGAGATAGGGCAGGCTCCTACGAGCAGTACTTC. Residues: CSARDRAGSYEQYF.

This clonotype occurred a few times. V gene TRBV10-2 combines with J gene TRBJ2-7; tentative D call: TRBD1 (5 bases). The CDR3 covers 14 residues. From germline, CDR1 is WSHSY and CDR2 SAAADI. Trimming removed 3 bases at V and 2 bases at J, with 11 bases between. CDR3 residues: CASSEGADPYEQYF. CDR3 DNA: TGCGCCAGCAGTGAAGGGGCGGACCCCTACGAGCAGTACTTC.

V gene TRBV27 combines with J gene TRBJ2-1, with D possibly called TRBD1 or TRBD2 (5 bases each). This CDR3 contains 14 residues. The V and J ends lost 5 bases and 5 bases respectively, with 13 bases between them. Germline CDR1 and CDR2: MNHEY and SMNVEV (reference sequence). In nucleotides, the CDR3 is TGTGCCAGCAGTGCCGGGACCACCAACAATGAGCAGTTCTTC. Translating gives CASSAGTTNNEQFF.

This clonotype has more than one count but fewer than ten. This chain uses TRBV4-1 with TRBJ1-5; tentatively, D is TRBD1 (5 bases). From germline, CDR1 is MGHRA and CDR2 YSYEKL. The CDR3 extends over 20 amino acids. The V end lost 0 bases, the J end lost 1 base, and 22 bases lay between the germline ends. The CDR3 region is CASSQDKGQIGGISNQPQHF. For the CDR3, the DNA is TGCGCCAGCAGCCAAGATAAGGGCCAAATCGGGGGGATCAGCAATCAGCCCCAGCATTTT.

V is TRBV7-9 and J is TRBJ2-5, with a possible D match to TRBD1 (5 bases). CDR1 is SEHNR and CDR2 is FQNEAQ in the germline V gene (reference sequence). V was pared by 5 bases and J by 1 base, with 11 bases between. The CDR3 has 14 residues. CDR3: CASSKQDSQETQYF. In DNA form, the CDR3 reads TGTGCCAGCAGCAAACAGGATTCCCAAGAGACCCAGTACTTC. Full variable domain (remainder filled in from reference TRBV7-9 and TRBJ2-5): DTGVSQNPRHKITKRGQNVTFRCDPISEHNRLYWYRQTLGQGPEFLTYFQNEAQLEKSRLLSDRFSAERPKGSFSTLEIQRTEQGDSAMYLCASSKQDSQETQYFGPGTRLLVL.

In this sample, this clonotype turned up a few times. The chain recombines TRBV2 with TRBJ2-2; 7 bases line up with TRBD1. The CDR3 spans 17 residues. Germline lookup yields CDR1 SNHLY and CDR2 FYNNEI. The V and J ends lost 5 bases and 0 bases, in that order; junction bases with no gene match: 9. The CDR3 nucleotides read TGTGCCAGCAGTCTACATGAGGGGGCCACGAACACCGGGGAGCTGTTTTTT. It yields the protein CASSLHEGATNTGELFF.

CDR3 sequence reads: CASSLRGGETQYF. The CDR3 nucleotides are TGTGCCAGCAGTTTACGGGGTGGGGAGACCCAGTACTTC. V usage is TRBV27 and J usage is TRBJ2-5; D might be TRBD2 (5 bases). V was cut by 2 bases and J by 5 bases, with 9 bases left in between. The CDR3 contains 13 residues. Germline lookup yields CDR1 MNHEY and CDR2 SMNVEV (reference sequence).

The sample holds many counts of this clonotype. This chain joins TRBV12-5 and TRBJ2-5; D uncertain. Trimming stripped 1 base from V and 2 bases from J, with 8 bases between. Germline CDR1 and CDR2: LGHNT and FRNRAP. CDR3 length: 14 amino acids. The CDR3: CASGLDRVQETQYF. CDR3 nucleotides: TGTGCTAGTGGTTTGGATAGGGTGCAAGAGACCCAGTACTTC.

This clonotype was detected many times. The chain links TRBV3-1 to TRBJ2-7; D is undetermined. V lost 3 bases to trimming and J lost 0 bases, with 6 bases between them. Per the germline V gene, CDR1 is LGHDT and CDR2 is YNNKEL (reference sequence). The CDR3 has 13 amino acids. This CDR3 is CASSQSGSYEQYV. CDR3 nucleotide sequence: TGTGCCAGCAGCCAGTCGGGCTCCTACGAGCAGTACGTC.

This clonotype was observed at least ten times. The gene calls are TRBV2 and TRBJ1-6; D call uncertain. V was pared by 7 bases and J by 8 bases, with 9 bases between. Germline V gene lookup returns CDR1 SNHLY and CDR2 FYNNEI. The CDR3 has 12 amino acids. Here the CDR3 reads CASTESDSPLHF. CDR3 coding DNA: TGTGCCAGCACGGAGAGCGATTCACCCCTCCACTTT.